This T cell receptor beta chain came from a study of shared clonotypes between healthy human individuals. V was clipped by 5 bases and J by 6 bases, with 13 bases between them. Looked up from germline, CDR1 is SGHTA and CDR2 is FQGNSA. The CDR3 spans 13 residues. As concerns this clone: Its antigen is unknown.

Assay: immunoSEQ multiplex PCR; the TCRdb copy retains only in-frame clones and omits some. This sample has approximately 2,300,000 clones, with 85% to 95% found just once. Study-level points and caveats: The rarefaction results pointed to incomplete sorted-subset sequencing despite large depth. Across subsets, estimated richness was generally greater for naive than for memory populations. Clonotype sharing among donors likely depends on sequencing depth.

CD45RA-negative memory and CD45RA+ naive subsets were split from the CD4+ cells. V is TRBV7-2 and J is TRBJ1-2; D remains ambiguous. The clonotype was recovered from a man aged 18 to 29 in good health. Some clones in this sample may be carry-over from other donors' samples. The source material was naive CD4+ T cells from PBMCs. As for subset: CD45RA+ positively selected. The CDR3 reads CASSEPLTDGYTF. The CDR3 DNA reads as TGTGCCAGCAGCGAGCCCCTTACGGATGGCTACACCTTC.